A selection of T cell receptor beta chains follows, all from one sample in a study of metastatic and nonmetastatic thyroid tumors. TCRdb re-analyzed the PCR reads through MiXCR. The sample holds about 48,000 clones, less than 25% seen once. The material sequenced was blood. The receptor source for this set is a male donor with papillary thyroid cancer or a benign thyroid nodule (not recorded which). Some clones in this sample may be carry-over from other donors' samples. The CDR3 runs from the conserved cysteine through the conserved F or W. Clone size is not always given. Where it is, it says once, few, many or a class for expanded clones.

>few|TRBV6-2/TRBV6-3|TRBJ1-2
CASSYPQDGNYGYTF
>NA|TRBV20-1|TRBJ2-7
CSATNAYEQYF
>many|TRBV5-1|TRBJ1-1
CASSSSGAPAPNTEAFF
>many|TRBV6-4|TRBJ2-5
CASSEGTSGQETQYF
>NA|TRBV13|TRBJ2-7
CASSFRTSGTYEQYF
>many|TRBV6-2/TRBV6-3|TRBJ2-1
CASSGTYNEQFF
>medium-sized|TRBV19|TRBJ2-7
CASSASSAYEQYF
>many|TRBV20-1|TRBJ2-6
CSAPLGGANVLTF
>few|TRBV9|TRBJ2-1
CASSEGPGGIGNEQFF
>many|TRBV7-8|TRBJ2-5
CASSPAGTGEMGTQYF
>NA|TRBV6-1|TRBJ1-5
CASSEMEGGQPQHF
>NA|TRBV9|TRBJ2-3
CASSVGLAATDTQYF
>many|TRBV11-2|TRBJ2-7
CASSSLAGVPYEQYF
>NA|TRBV30|TRBJ1-5
CAWSRPFSNQPQHF
>many|TRBV19|TRBJ2-5
CASSIHGTSGGETQYF
>NA|TRBV30|TRBJ1-3
CAWSRDRAGNTIYF
>many|TRBV5-8|TRBJ2-7
CASSQGQILVNEQYF
>many|TRBV19|TRBJ1-2
CASRDDDRGGYTF
>medium-sized|TRBV6-1|TRBJ1-2
CASTLREGRGWTF
>few|TRBV3-1|TRBJ2-1
CASSQDGRKGVKQFF
>many|TRBV20-1|TRBJ1-3
CSAFGDTIYF
>NA|TRBV2|TRBJ1-2
CSRAGAGGYTF
>NA|TRBV30|TRBJ1-5
CAWSAGDYQPQHF
>NA|TRBV27|TRBJ1-5
CASSLQGGQPQHF
>NA|TRBV19|TRBJ2-2
CASTLDGLAGDPNTGELFF
>NA|TRBV5-4|TRBJ1-2
CASSLAWGQFNYGYTF
>NA|TRBV12-3/TRBV12-4|TRBJ1-2
CASSWQGGGYTF
>many|TRBV2|TRBJ1-2
CASSEYSRVNYGYTF
>many|TRBV6-5|TRBJ2-7
CASSYEGQGVNEQYF
>NA|TRBV9|TRBJ2-7
CASSVDGVYEQYF
>many|TRBV5-5|TRBJ1-2
CASSLGQGSNYGYTF
>NA|TRBV2|TRBJ2-7
CAGGLAGGPYEQYF
>many|TRBV29-1|TRBJ1-2
CSVEGTSYRDEDYGYTF
>many|TRBV12-3/TRBV12-4|TRBJ2-3
CASSSGQGTGGGDTQYF
>NA|TRBV18|TRBJ2-2
CASSSNTGELFF
>many|TRBV19|TRBJ2-1
CASSIVSAPSNEQFF
>few|TRBV6-4|TRBJ1-2
CASTRRDFPELSLCGYTF
>few|TRBV2|TRBJ2-3
CASKVGGWRTDTQYF
>few|TRBV19|TRBJ2-7
CASSNTLAGGPGEQYF
>few|TRBV6-1|TRBJ2-3
CASRKTLLGGDTQYF
>NA|TRBV7-3|TRBJ2-3
CASSRGGPDTQYF
>many|TRBV5-4|TRBJ2-7
CASSSSGYAGTGGHEQYF
>many|TRBV4-2|TRBJ2-1
CASSQDGRASSDEQFF